These 16 T cell receptor beta chains were sequenced from one sample in a study of shared clonotypes between healthy human individuals. Sequencing was performed with immunoSEQ multiplex PCR; in TCRdb, only in-frame clones are kept and a portion is missing. This table holds around 600,000 clones, approximately 95% found once. CD45RO-negative, CCR7-positively selected cells formed the naive CD8 fraction, excluding terminally differentiated effector memory CD45RA+ cells. Sequenced material: naive CD8+ T cells sorted from blood. The source of these receptors is a woman between 25 and 40 years old in good health.

This chain uses TRBV4-2 with TRBJ2-2; D unclear. Per the germline V gene, CDR1 is LGHNA and CDR2 is YNFKEQ. The CDR3 totals 15 residues. Trimming pared 1 base from V and 5 bases from J, leaving 11 bases between. The CDR3 sequence: CASSQGFELTGELFF. CDR3 DNA sequence: TGTGCCAGCAGCCAAGGATTCGAGCTGACCGGGGAGCTGTTTTTT.

V and J are TRBV4-1 and TRBJ1-1; D not certain. CDR3 size: 15 residues. CDR1 and CDR2 (germline): MGHRA, YSYEKL. Trimming cost V 0 bases and J 3 bases, with 11 bases left between them. CDR3 in DNA: TGCGCCAGCAGCCAAGAACCGGGCCCCCACACTGAAGCTTTCTTT. Its translation is CASSQEPGPHTEAFF.

CDR3 region: CASRTGTGNYEQYF. In DNA, the CDR3 is TGTGCCAGCAGAACCGGGACAGGGAACTACGAGCAGTACTTC. V usage is TRBV2 and J usage is TRBJ2-7, with 9 nucleotides matching TRBD1. The CDR3 covers 14 residues. The V gene's germline CDR1 is SNHLY and CDR2 FYNNEI. V gave up 6 bases and J gave up 3 bases; unmatched junction bases: 6.

This clone was recorded only once. The V and J genes are TRBV5-6 and TRBJ2-6, with D possibly being TRBD1 (6 bases). Germline values: CDR1 SGHDT, CDR2 YYEEEE. Trimming removed 1 base from V and 0 bases from J, with 14 bases in between. This CDR3 comprises 18 residues. The CDR3 DNA sequence: TGTGCCAGCAGCTTGTCGGCGACAGGATTCTCTGGGGCCAACGTCCTGACTTTC. Translating it yields CASSLSATGFSGANVLTF.

The V gene is TRBV15, the J gene TRBJ2-7; TRBD2 matches 9 bases. The CDR3 length is 13 residues. The trim removed 8 bases at V and 5 bases at J, leaving 7 bases unmatched. CDR1 is LNHNV, CDR2 YYDKDF, per germline (reference sequence). The CDR3 bases are TGTGCCACCGGGGGGACTAGCCTGAACGAGCAGTACTTC. It codes for CATGGTSLNEQYF.

About this clone itself: A much more abundant neighbour one base away suggests this may be a read error. This chain joins TRBV13 and TRBJ2-5; D remains ambiguous. The DNA end favors TRBJ2-7, so the J call may be wrong. This CDR3 is 12 amino acids long. Germline V gives CDR1 PRHDT, CDR2 FYEKMQ (reference sequence). The CDR3 here is CASSLGRYEQYF. The CDR3 DNA follows: TGTGCCAGCAGCTTAGGGCGCTACGAGCAGTACTTC.

The chain employs TRBV27 and TRBJ2-5; 8 nucleotides match TRBD1. V lost 3 bases to trimming and J lost 4 bases; unmatched junction nucleotides: 10. Germline values: CDR1 MNHEY, CDR2 SMNVEV (reference sequence). There are 16 residues in the CDR3. CDR3 residues: CASSFPRDRSPETQYF. CDR3 bases: TGTGCCAGCAGTTTCCCTCGGGACAGGTCACCAGAGACCCAGTACTTC.

The chain couples TRBV27 to TRBJ2-7, with TRBD2 identical over 15 bases. The CDR3 consists of 17 residues. With V trimmed by 2 bases and J by 2 bases, 4 bases remained unmatched. The germline V gene encodes CDR1 MNHEY and CDR2 SMNVEV (reference sequence). The CDR3 reads CASSLGLAGGTTYEQYF. For the CDR3, the DNA is TGTGCCAGCAGTTTAGGACTAGCGGGAGGGACTACCTACGAGCAGTACTTC.

V gene TRBV10-3 combines with J gene TRBJ2-7, with D perhaps being TRBD1 or TRBD2 (5 bases each). The germline gives CDR1 ENHRY, CDR2 SYGVKD. V was trimmed by 3 bases and J by 2 bases, leaving 8 bases between them. The CDR3 has 13 residues. The CDR3 sequence is CAISDRGPYEQYF. CDR3 nucleotide sequence: TGTGCCATCAGTGACCGGGGCCCCTACGAGCAGTACTTC.

This chain connects TRBV5-1 to TRBJ2-3, with 10 bases identical to TRBD2. The CDR3 is 20 amino acids. The ends lost 0 bases at V and 5 bases at J; junction bases unmatched: 18. Germline V gene sequence: CDR1 SGHRS, CDR2 YFSETQ. In DNA, the CDR3 is TGCGCCAGCAGCTTGGATCCAGGACTAGCGGAGAAATGGCATAAAGATACGCAGTATTTT. It specifies CASSLDPGLAEKWHKDTQYF.

This chain connects TRBV5-1 to TRBJ1-2, with D maybe TRBD1 (6 bases). V shed 5 bases and J shed 4 bases, with 21 bases lying between them. The V gene's germline CDR1 is SGHRS and CDR2 YFSETQ. The CDR3 length is 16 residues. CDR3 coding DNA: TGCGCCAGCAGGCAGGAGAGATTCACAGGGTCCTATGGCTACACCTTC. It yields the protein CASRQERFTGSYGYTF.

The chain joins TRBV29-1 to TRBJ2-7; possible D gene TRBD1, 5 bases. Looked up from germline, CDR1 is SQVTM and CDR2 is ANQGSEA. Trimming took off 7 bases at V and 3 bases at J, with 10 bases between the two ends. The CDR3 is made up of 11 amino acids. This CDR3 is CSAQANYEQYF. CDR3 coding DNA: TGCAGCGCACAGGCGAACTACGAGCAGTACTTC.

The chain combines TRBV19 with TRBJ2-5; no clear D gene. Looked up from germline, CDR1 is LNHDA and CDR2 is SQIVND (reference sequence). The CDR3 spans 16 residues. Trimming took off 3 bases at V and 4 bases at J, with 18 bases between the two ends. CDR3 DNA: TGTGCCAGTAGTATTTCCACTATGATAGAAGGAGAGACCCAGTACTTC. Protein: CASSISTMIEGETQYF.

This chain joins TRBV6-6 and TRBJ2-3, with D hard to call. This CDR3 contains 13 residues. The germline V and J ends were trimmed by 6 bases and 6 bases, with 13 bases remaining between them. From germline, CDR1 is MNHNY and CDR2 SVGAGI (reference sequence). The CDR3 reads CASSLFSADTQYF. DNA of the CDR3: TGTGCCAGCAGCCTTTTTAGTGCGGATACGCAGTATTTT.

The chain joins TRBV28 to TRBJ2-7, with D tentatively TRBD1 or TRBD2 (5 bases each). Germline V gives CDR1 MDHEN, CDR2 SYDVKM. The CDR3 extends over 15 amino acids. V was shortened by 3 bases and J by 0 bases, with 12 bases between the two germline ends. The CDR3 reads CASSLVREPSYEQYF. In DNA form, the CDR3 reads TGTGCCAGCAGTTTGGTCAGGGAGCCCTCCTACGAGCAGTACTTC. The complete variable domain, with remaining parts taken from reference TRBV28 and TRBJ2-7, reads DVKVTQSSRYLVKRTGEKVFLECVQDMDHENMFWYRQDPGLGLRLIYFSYDVKMKEKGDIPEGYSVSREKKERFSLILESASTNQTSMYLCASSLVREPSYEQYFGPGTRLTVT.

The J gene is TRBJ2-1, the V gene TRBV7-9; D possibly corresponds to TRBD2 (6 bases). V lost 6 bases to trimming and J lost 10 bases, with 13 bases between them. CDR3 length: 12 residues. Per germline, CDR1 SEHNR and CDR2 FQNEAQ (reference sequence). The CDR3 region is CASSWRVGEQFF. In nucleotides, the CDR3 is TGTGCCAGCAGTTGGAGGGTTGGGGAGCAGTTCTTC. The full variable domain, its missing parts supplied by reference TRBV7-9 and TRBJ2-1, is DTGVSQNPRHKITKRGQNVTFRCDPISEHNRLYWYRQTLGQGPEFLTYFQNEAQLEKSRLLSDRFSAERPKGSFSTLEIQRTEQGDSAMYLCASSWRVGEQFFGPGTRLTVL.